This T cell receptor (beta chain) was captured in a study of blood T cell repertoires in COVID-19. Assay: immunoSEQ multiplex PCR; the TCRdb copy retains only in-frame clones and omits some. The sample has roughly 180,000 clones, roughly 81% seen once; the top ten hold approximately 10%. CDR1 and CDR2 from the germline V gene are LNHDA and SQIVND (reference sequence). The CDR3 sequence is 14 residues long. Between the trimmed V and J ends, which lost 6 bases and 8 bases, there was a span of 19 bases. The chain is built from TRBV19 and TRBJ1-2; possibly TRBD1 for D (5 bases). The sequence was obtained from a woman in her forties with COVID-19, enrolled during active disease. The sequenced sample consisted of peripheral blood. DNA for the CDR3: TGTGCCAGTAGCCCGACAGATAACTATGGAGGCTACACCTTC. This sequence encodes CASSPTDNYGGYTF. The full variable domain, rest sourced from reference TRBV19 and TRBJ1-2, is DGGITQSPKYLFRKEGQNVTLSCEQNLNHDAMYWYRQDPGQGLRLIYYSQIVNDFQKGDIAEGYSVSREKKESFPLTVTSAQKNPTAFYLCASSPTDNYGGYTFGSGTRLTVV.